The 4 T cell receptor beta chains listed next were all sequenced from one sample in a study of cytomegalovirus exposure and HLA in healthy donors. 13 Jbeta primers and 60 Vbeta primers were used for the PCR. Profiling relied on immunoSEQ multiplex PCR, and the TCRdb table lists in-frame clones only, not all of them. The sample yields 75,000 to 85,000 clones, of which the top ten take up approximately 0.63%. Sequencing was performed on PBMCs. Receptors were obtained from a man aged 50-59 years in good health and CMV-seronegative.

The chain joins TRBV5-1 to TRBJ1-6; TRBD1 might be the D (5 bases). The CDR3 has 15 residues. The V gene lost 0 bases and the J gene lost 6 bases, with 10 bases spanning the gap. In germline, CDR1 is SGHRS, CDR2 YFSETQ. The CDR3 DNA reads as TGCGCCAGCAGCTTGGGTCAGGGTTCTAATTCACCCCTCCACTTT. It is translated as CASSLGQGSNSPLHF.

The V and J genes are TRBV27 and TRBJ1-1, with unresolved D. Per the germline V gene, CDR1 is MNHEY and CDR2 is SMNVEV (reference sequence). The length of the CDR3 is 15 residues. V was clipped by 7 bases and J by 5 bases, with 20 bases between them. The CDR3 DNA reads TGTGCCAGCACCTCGGGGAACCCCAGTGTGACTGAAGCTTTCTTT. It specifies CASTSGNPSVTEAFF.

The V call is TRBV6-5, the J call TRBJ2-7, with TRBD1 as a possible D gene (5 bases). The V and J ends lost 0 bases and 0 bases respectively, with 12 bases between them. The CDR3 contains 16 residues. Germline V gives CDR1 MNHEY, CDR2 SVGAGI. The CDR3 here is CASSYSSGASSYEQYF. Here the CDR3 DNA reads TGTGCCAGCAGTTACTCCTCTGGGGCCAGCTCCTACGAGCAGTACTTC.

The chain couples TRBV7-3 to TRBJ1-1, with 8 positions matching TRBD1. CDR3 length equals 17 residues. CDR1 is SGHTA, CDR2 FQGTGA, per germline. The J segment lost 5 bases and the V segment lost 1 base, leaving 12 bases of the junction unmatched. The CDR3 here is CASSLRQTPGGLTEAFF. In nucleotides, the CDR3 is TGTGCCAGCAGCTTAAGACAGACCCCAGGGGGCCTTACTGAAGCTTTCTTT.